These 27 T cell receptor beta chains came from one sample sequenced in a study of cytomegalovirus exposure and HLA in healthy donors. The PCR ran on 60 Vbeta and 13 Jbeta primers. Using immunoSEQ multiplex PCR, the repertoire was profiled, and TCRdb retains in-frame clones only, with some absent. This sample has around 140,000 clones, with 8.5% to 10% found just once. The sample taken for sequencing was PBMCs. The receptors shown here come from a man aged 50-60 years in good health and CMV-seronegative.

The CDR3 here is CASSSRNGYTF. DNA for the CDR3: TGTGCCAGTAGTAGCAGGAATGGCTACACCTTC. V is TRBV19 and J is TRBJ1-2; the D is unclear. Germline CDR1 reads LNHDA; CDR2 reads SQIVND (reference sequence). The CDR3 extends over 11 amino acids. V dropped 4 bases and J dropped 6 bases, with 6 bases sitting between them.

The rearrangement joins TRBV5-1 to TRBJ2-1; a possible D gene is TRBD2 (7 bases). The germline gives CDR1 SGHRS, CDR2 YFSETQ. This CDR3 is built from 16 residues. V lost 3 bases and J 8 bases, leaving 21 bases between the germline ends. In DNA, the CDR3 is TGCGCCAGCAGCTCCCCCGATCGGGGGGCCAGGGATGAGCAGTTCTTC. Protein: CASSSPDRGARDEQFF.

The chain uses TRBV13 and TRBJ2-5, with TRBD2 identical over 7 bases. The J call may be incorrect, as the DNA end agrees better with TRBJ2-7. CDR1 PRHDT and CDR2 FYEKMQ come from the germline V gene (reference sequence). The CDR3 totals 15 residues. CDR3 in DNA: TGTGCCAGCTCAAATGCCGGCGGGAGAGTGTACGAGCAGTACTTC. Protein product: CASSNAGGRVYEQYF.

In this sample, this clone turned up a few times. The rearrangement joins TRBV30 to TRBJ2-4; D not resolved. The CDR3 sequence is 11 residues long. Germline CDR1 GTSNPN, CDR2 SVGIG (reference sequence). V was trimmed by 0 bases and J by 8 bases, leaving 5 bases between them. CDR3 loop: CAWSVRDIQYF. DNA for the CDR3: TGTGCCTGGAGTGTCCGAGACATTCAGTACTTC.

The chain combines TRBV19 with TRBJ2-7, with D tentatively TRBD2 (6 bases). Per germline, CDR1 LNHDA and CDR2 SQIVND (reference sequence). This CDR3 has 13 residues. Trimming cost V 6 bases and J 4 bases, with 13 bases left between them. Here the CDR3 DNA reads TGTGCCAGTAGGGGAGTGGGGACTTACGAGCAGTACTTC. Translated: CASRGVGTYEQYF.

The chain links TRBV13 to TRBJ1-3; tentatively, D is TRBD1 (6 bases). This CDR3 contains 17 residues. Per germline, CDR1 PRHDT and CDR2 FYEKMQ (reference sequence). Trimming pared 5 bases from V and 4 bases from J, leaving 21 bases between. The CDR3 reads CASSQGQGSSRGNTIYF. The CDR3 DNA follows: TGTGCCAGCAGCCAGGGGCAGGGCTCATCGAGGGGAAACACCATATATTTT.

Regarding this clone: Distinct nucleotide sequences in the sample also encode this CDR3. This chain connects TRBV19 to TRBJ1-1; no clear D gene. V lost 5 bases, J lost 4 bases, and 11 bases lay in between. The CDR3 runs to 13 residues. Germline CDR1 is LNHDA and CDR2 is SQIVND (reference sequence). CDR3 residues: CASSVTVATEAFF. CDR3 coding DNA: TGTGCCAGTAGTGTTACAGTGGCCACTGAAGCTTTCTTT.

This clone was seen more than once but under ten times. The V and J genes are TRBV4-1 and TRBJ2-7; the D gene is possibly TRBD2 (5 bases). Trimming removed 1 base from V and 2 bases from J, with 12 bases in between. CDR3 size: 15 residues. The germline V gene has CDR1 MGHRA and CDR2 YSYEKL. CDR3 residues: CASSQGGLPTYEQYF. As DNA, the CDR3 is TGCGCCAGCAGCCAAGGAGGGTTACCCACCTACGAGCAGTACTTC.

The chain employs TRBV9 and TRBJ1-2; D may be TRBD1 (5 bases). The length of the CDR3 is 14 residues. Per germline, CDR1 SGDLS and CDR2 YYNGEE. V was trimmed by 4 bases and J by 3 bases, leaving 13 bases between them. CDR3 residues: CASSISTGDYGYTF. CDR3 coding DNA: TGTGCCAGCAGCATATCTACAGGTGACTATGGCTACACCTTC. Complete variable domain (other parts from reference TRBV9 and TRBJ1-2): DSGVTQTPKHLITATGQRVTLRCSPRSGDLSVYWYQQSLDQGLQFLIQYYNGEERAKGNILERFSAQQFPDLHSELNLSSLELGDSALYFCASSISTGDYGYTFGSGTRLTVV.

This rearrangement joins TRBV6-6 to TRBJ1-5, with 7 bases matching TRBD1. The CDR3 spans 16 residues. Germline V CDR1 and CDR2: MNHNY, SVGAGI (reference sequence). With V trimmed by 0 bases and J by 0 bases, 2 bases remained unmatched. The CDR3 bases are TGTGCCAGCAGTTACTCCGGGACAGTTAGCAATCAGCCCCAGCATTTT. This gives the protein CASSYSGTVSNQPQHF.

This clone has more than one count but fewer than ten. The rearrangement uses TRBV29-1 and TRBJ1-5, with TRBD1 identical over 10 bases. Per the germline V gene, CDR1 is SQVTM and CDR2 is ANQGSEA. The V and J ends lost 6 bases and 8 bases, in that order; junction bases with no gene match: 10. The CDR3 loop spans 14 amino acids. CDR3 coding DNA: TGCAGCGTGATTGCGGGACAGGGGCCAAAGCCCCAGCATTTT. Translation gives CSVIAGQGPKPQHF. The whole variable domain, filled in from reference TRBV29-1 and TRBJ1-5, reads SAVISQKPSRDICQRGTSLTIQCQVDSQVTMMFWYRQQPGQSLTLIATANQGSEATYESGFVIDKFPISRPNLTFSTLTVSNMSPEDSSIYLCSVIAGQGPKPQHFGDGTRLSIL.

This clone was found a few times. The V call is TRBV19, the J call TRBJ2-7; D is unresolved. Deletions cut 3 bases from V and 4 bases from J, with 16 bases between. This CDR3 spans 15 amino acids. CDR1 is LNHDA, CDR2 SQIVND, per germline (reference sequence). For the CDR3, the DNA is TGTGCCAGTAGTATTGGCCGAGACAACCTATACGAGCAGTACTTC. This gives the protein CASSIGRDNLYEQYF.

The chain employs TRBV7-9 and TRBJ2-1; TRBD2 agrees at 10 bases. The V gene end was trimmed by 0 bases and the J gene end by 4 bases; junction bases not matched to a gene: 9. The CDR3 loop spans 18 amino acids. The germline gives CDR1 SEHNR, CDR2 FQNEAQ (reference sequence). CDR3 loop: CASSLAQWTSGDYNEQFF. The CDR3 region has the DNA TGTGCCAGCAGCTTAGCGCAATGGACTAGCGGAGATTACAATGAGCAGTTCTTC.

The chain carries TRBV9 and TRBJ2-7, with unresolved D. Germline CDR1 SGDLS, CDR2 YYNGEE. The CDR3 spans 15 residues. Trimming pared 0 bases from V and 1 base from J, leaving 11 bases between. CDR3 bases: TGTGCCAGCAGCGTAGACCCCCAGGAATCCTACGAGCAGTACTTC. Its translation: CASSVDPQESYEQYF. The complete variable domain, with remaining parts taken from reference TRBV9 and TRBJ2-7, reads DSGVTQTPKHLITATGQRVTLRCSPRSGDLSVYWYQQSLDQGLQFLIQYYNGEERAKGNILERFSAQQFPDLHSELNLSSLELGDSALYFCASSVDPQESYEQYFGPGTRLTVT.

This clone was found a few times. The chain combines TRBV7-9 with TRBJ2-5, with TRBD2 matching over 7 bases. This CDR3 contains 14 residues. Trimming at V came to 3 bases and at J to 0 bases, leaving 1 base not matched to a gene. Germline values: CDR1 SEHNR, CDR2 FQNEAQ (reference sequence). The CDR3 region is CASSLGGYQETQYF. In DNA, the CDR3 is TGTGCCAGCAGCTTGGGAGGGTACCAAGAGACCCAGTACTTC.

This clone was detected a few times. J is TRBJ2-1 and V is TRBV18; D perhaps matches TRBD1 (6 bases). The V gene lost 0 bases and the J gene lost 12 bases, with 18 bases spanning the gap. Germline CDR1 KGHSH, CDR2 LQKENI. CDR3 length equals 15 residues. CDR3 region: CASSPPMRSKGGQFF. The CDR3 DNA sequence: TGTGCCAGCTCACCACCTATGCGGTCCAAAGGGGGGCAGTTCTTC. Together with reference TRBV18 and TRBJ2-1, the CDR3 gives the full variable domain: NAGVMQNPRHLVRRRGQEARLRCSPMKGHSHVYWYRQLPEEGLKFMVYLQKENIIDESGMPKERFSAEFPKEGPSILRIQQVVRGDSAAYFCASSPPMRSKGGQFFGPGTRLTVL.

This clone was seen only once. The chain links TRBV28 to TRBJ2-7, with D maybe TRBD1 (5 bases). The length of the CDR3 is 15 residues. The germline gives CDR1 MDHEN, CDR2 SYDVKM. Between the trimmed V and J ends, which lost 1 base and 2 bases, there was a span of 12 bases. CDR3 bases: TGTGCCAGCAGTTTATTAAGGGGTTTTCCCTACGAGCAGTACTTC. Protein: CASSLLRGFPYEQYF.

The genes are TRBV29-1 and TRBJ2-3; 7 bases line up with TRBD2. Germline V gives CDR1 SQVTM, CDR2 ANQGSEA. This CDR3 contains 13 residues. J lost 0 bases, V lost 6 bases, and 3 bases had no gene match. The CDR3 is CSVRRGSTDTQYF. The CDR3, as DNA: TGCAGCGTCCGGCGGGGGAGCACAGATACGCAGTATTTT.

The rearrangement joins TRBV11-2 to TRBJ1-4; 8 nucleotides line up with TRBD1. CDR3 length: 15 amino acids. CDR1 and CDR2 (germline): SGHAT, FQNNGV. After removal of 5 bases from V and 0 bases from J, the junction contained 2 bases not matched to a gene. CDR3 DNA: TGTGCCAGCAGCAAACAGGGGGCAACTAATGAAAAACTGTTTTTT. It translates to CASSKQGATNEKLFF.

The V call is TRBV30, the J call TRBJ2-7; maybe TRBD2 (7 bases). Germline V CDR1 and CDR2: GTSNPN, SVGIG (reference sequence). Trimming left V 0 bases short and J 6 bases short, with 18 bases between. The CDR3 contains 15 residues. CDR3 in DNA: TGTGCCTGGAGTGTAAGGGGGTTGGGGGGGGGCGAGCAGTACTTC. This sequence encodes CAWSVRGLGGGEQYF.

V usage is TRBV6-1 and J usage is TRBJ2-3, with TRBD1 as a possible D gene (5 bases). This CDR3 comprises 15 residues. V lost 10 bases and J 1 base, leaving 18 bases between the germline ends. Germline assignment: CDR1 MNHNS and CDR2 SASEGT. The CDR3 spells CATMGRASGTDTQYF. Here the CDR3 DNA reads TGTGCCACCATGGGCAGGGCCTCTGGCACAGATACGCAGTATTTT.

The rearrangement links TRBV19 to TRBJ1-4, with D possibly being TRBD1 (6 bases). Germline CDR1 and CDR2: LNHDA and SQIVND (reference sequence). V was pared by 7 bases and J by 8 bases, with 26 bases between. This CDR3 region has 17 residues. Here the CDR3 DNA reads TGTGCCAGTATGGAAAGCAGGGGATCAAGGGATAGGGAAAAACTGTTTTTT. Encoded protein: CASMESRGSRDREKLFF. Based on the CDR3 plus reference TRBV19 and TRBJ1-4, the full variable domain is DGGITQSPKYLFRKEGQNVTLSCEQNLNHDAMYWYRQDPGQGLRLIYYSQIVNDFQKGDIAEGYSVSREKKESFPLTVTSAQKNPTAFYLCASMESRGSRDREKLFFGSGTQLSVL.

The table lists this clone with a few counts. V and J are TRBV5-6 and TRBJ2-3; D ambiguous. V lost 6 bases and J 5 bases, leaving 10 bases between the germline ends. CDR1 and CDR2 from the germline V gene are SGHDT and YYEEEE. CDR3 length: 12 amino acids. Here the CDR3 reads CASTQPGDTQYF. CDR3 bases: TGTGCCAGCACCCAGCCAGGAGATACGCAGTATTTT.

This clone was detected a few times. V and J are TRBV7-2 and TRBJ2-5; TRBD1 might be the D (5 bases). V was clipped by 1 base and J by 0 bases, with 9 bases between them. CDR3 length equals 15 residues. Looked up from germline, CDR1 is SGHTA and CDR2 is FQGNSA. The CDR3 here is CASSLGGTYQETQYF. The CDR3 DNA is TGTGCCAGCAGCTTAGGGGGCACGTACCAAGAGACCCAGTACTTC.

This clone was counted a few times. This rearrangement joins TRBV12-2 to TRBJ2-7; TRBD2, the table's D call, lacks a check against the DNA. TRBV12-2 is recorded as a pseudogene. This CDR3 has 16 residues. Written as DNA, the CDR3 is TGTGCAAGTCGCTTAGCAGCAGCGGCCAGCTCCTACGAGCAGTACTTC. Its translation: CASRLAAAASSYEQYF.

The table lists this clone with a few counts. The rearrangement links TRBV19 to TRBJ2-2; D ambiguous. Germline V CDR1 and CDR2: LNHDA, SQIVND (reference sequence). The CDR3 runs to 13 residues. V lost 3 bases and J lost 7, with 9 bases in between. The DNA of the CDR3 is TGTGCCAGTAGTATTCGGCAGGTCGGGGAGCTGTTTTTT. It translates to CASSIRQVGELFF.

The V and J genes are TRBV19 and TRBJ2-3, with a weak D call TRBD2 (6 bases). This CDR3 region has 17 residues. Germline lookup yields CDR1 LNHDA and CDR2 SQIVND (reference sequence). V was clipped by 5 bases and J by 0 bases, with 18 bases between them. The chain's CDR3 is CASSPEPSAASTDTQYF. The CDR3 bases are TGTGCCAGTAGTCCAGAACCTAGCGCAGCCAGCACAGATACGCAGTATTTT.